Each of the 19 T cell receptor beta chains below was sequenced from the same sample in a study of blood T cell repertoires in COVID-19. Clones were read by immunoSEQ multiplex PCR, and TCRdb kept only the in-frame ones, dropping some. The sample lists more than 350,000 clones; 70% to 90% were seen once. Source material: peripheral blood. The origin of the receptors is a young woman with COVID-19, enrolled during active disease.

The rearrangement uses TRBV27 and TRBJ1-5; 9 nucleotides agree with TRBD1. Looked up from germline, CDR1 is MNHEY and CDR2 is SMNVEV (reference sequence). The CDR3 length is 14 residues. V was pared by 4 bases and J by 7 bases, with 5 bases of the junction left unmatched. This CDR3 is CASSSGTGKQPQHF. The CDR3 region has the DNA TGTGCCAGCAGTTCCGGGACAGGGAAACAGCCCCAGCATTTT.

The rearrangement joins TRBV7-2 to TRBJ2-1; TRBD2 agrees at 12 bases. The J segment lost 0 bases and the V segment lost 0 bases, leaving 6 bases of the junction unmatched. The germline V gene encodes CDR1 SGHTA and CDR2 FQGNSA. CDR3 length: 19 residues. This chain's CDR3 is CASSLAGLAGSLSYNEQFF. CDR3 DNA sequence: TGTGCCAGCAGCTTAGCGGGACTAGCGGGCTCGCTCTCCTACAATGAGCAGTTCTTC. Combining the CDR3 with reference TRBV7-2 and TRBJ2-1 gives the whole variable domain GAGVSQSPSNKVTEKGKDVELRCDPISGHTALYWYRQSLGQGLEFLIYFQGNSAPDKSGLPSDRFSAERTGGSVSTLTIQRTQQEDSAVYLCASSLAGLAGSLSYNEQFFGPGTRLTVL.

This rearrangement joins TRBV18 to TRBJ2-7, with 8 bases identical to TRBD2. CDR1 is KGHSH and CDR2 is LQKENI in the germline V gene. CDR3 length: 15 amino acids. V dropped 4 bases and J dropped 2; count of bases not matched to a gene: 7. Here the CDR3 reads CASSLQRGKAYEQYF. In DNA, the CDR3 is TGTGCCAGCTCACTCCAGCGGGGGAAAGCCTACGAGCAGTACTTC.

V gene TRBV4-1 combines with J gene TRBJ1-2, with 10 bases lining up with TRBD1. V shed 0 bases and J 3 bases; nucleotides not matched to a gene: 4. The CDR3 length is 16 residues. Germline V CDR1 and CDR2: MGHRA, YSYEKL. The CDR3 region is CASSQDRQGAHYGYTF. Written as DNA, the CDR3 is TGCGCCAGCAGCCAAGATAGACAGGGGGCGCACTATGGCTACACCTTC.

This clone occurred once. Here the CDR3 DNA reads TGTGCCAGCAGTTCCAACAGGGGGGCCGCTCCCTATGGCTACACCTTC. This gives the protein CASSSNRGAAPYGYTF. The chain couples TRBV28 to TRBJ1-2; 8 bases are a match to TRBD1. Germline trimming cut 4 bases from V and 4 bases from J; bases unmatched to any gene: 11. The CDR3 loop spans 16 amino acids. CDR1 and CDR2 from the germline V gene are MDHEN and SYDVKM.

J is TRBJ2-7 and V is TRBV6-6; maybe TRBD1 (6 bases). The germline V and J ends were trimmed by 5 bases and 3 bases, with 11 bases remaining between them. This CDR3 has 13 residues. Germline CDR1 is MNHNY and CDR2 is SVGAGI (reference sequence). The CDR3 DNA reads TGTGCCAGCAGTCACGGACAGTACTACGAGCAGTACTTC. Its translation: CASSHGQYYEQYF.

Written as DNA, the CDR3 is TGTGCCAGCACCCATCCCGGGGGATACGAGCAGTACTTC. Translating it yields CASTHPGGYEQYF. The chain recombines TRBV28 with TRBJ2-7; perhaps TRBD2 as D (6 bases). V lost 7 bases and J lost 4, with 14 bases in between. The CDR3 runs to 13 residues. The V gene's germline CDR1 is MDHEN and CDR2 SYDVKM.

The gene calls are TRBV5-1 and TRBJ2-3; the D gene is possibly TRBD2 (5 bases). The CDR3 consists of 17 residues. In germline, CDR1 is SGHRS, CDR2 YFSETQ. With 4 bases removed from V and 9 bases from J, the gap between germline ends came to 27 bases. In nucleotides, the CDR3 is TGCGCCAGCAGCCCCAACCTAGCCCTGGGCGGGTGGACGACGCAGTATTTT. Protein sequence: CASSPNLALGGWTTQYF.

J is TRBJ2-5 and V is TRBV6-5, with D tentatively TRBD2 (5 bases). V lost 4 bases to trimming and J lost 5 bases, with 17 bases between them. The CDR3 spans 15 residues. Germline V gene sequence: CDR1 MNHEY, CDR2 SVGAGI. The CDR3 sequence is CASSSDFGVGETQYF. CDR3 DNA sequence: TGTGCCAGCAGTTCGGACTTCGGAGTTGGGGAGACCCAGTACTTC.

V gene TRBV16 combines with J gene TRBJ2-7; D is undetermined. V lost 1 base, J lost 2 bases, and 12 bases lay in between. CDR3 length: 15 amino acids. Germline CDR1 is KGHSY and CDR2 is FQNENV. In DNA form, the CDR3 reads TGTGCCAGCAGCCAATTTGTCAGACTTCCCTACGAGCAGTACTTC. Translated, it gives CASSQFVRLPYEQYF.

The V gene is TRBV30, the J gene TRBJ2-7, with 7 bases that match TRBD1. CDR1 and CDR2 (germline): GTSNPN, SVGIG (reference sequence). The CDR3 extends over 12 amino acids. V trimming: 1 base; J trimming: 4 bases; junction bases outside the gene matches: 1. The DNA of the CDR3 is TGTGCCTGGAGTGAACAGGGGTACGAGCAGTACTTC. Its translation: CAWSEQGYEQYF.

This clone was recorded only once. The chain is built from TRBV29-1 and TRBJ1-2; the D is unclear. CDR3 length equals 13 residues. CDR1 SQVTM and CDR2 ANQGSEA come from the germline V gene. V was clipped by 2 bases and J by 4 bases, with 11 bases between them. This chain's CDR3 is CSVETPVVYGYTF. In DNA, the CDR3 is TGCAGCGTTGAAACCCCGGTGGTCTATGGCTACACCTTC. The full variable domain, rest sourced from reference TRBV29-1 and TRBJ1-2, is SAVISQKPSRDICQRGTSLTIQCQVDSQVTMMFWYRQQPGQSLTLIATANQGSEATYESGFVIDKFPISRPNLTFSTLTVSNMSPEDSSIYLCSVETPVVYGYTFGSGTRLTVV.

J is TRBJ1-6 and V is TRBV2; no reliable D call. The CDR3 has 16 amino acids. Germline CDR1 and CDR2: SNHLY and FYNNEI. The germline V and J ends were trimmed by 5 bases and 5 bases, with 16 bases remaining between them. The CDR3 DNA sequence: TGTGCCAGCAGTAGAAATCCGGCGGCGAATAATTCACCCCTCCACTTT. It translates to CASSRNPAANNSPLHF. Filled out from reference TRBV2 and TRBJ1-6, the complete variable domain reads EPEVTQTPSHQVTQMGQEVILRCVPISNHLYFYWYRQILGQKVEFLVSFYNNEISEKSEIFDDQFSVERPDGSNFTLKIRSTKLEDSAMYFCASSRNPAANNSPLHFGNGTRLTVT.

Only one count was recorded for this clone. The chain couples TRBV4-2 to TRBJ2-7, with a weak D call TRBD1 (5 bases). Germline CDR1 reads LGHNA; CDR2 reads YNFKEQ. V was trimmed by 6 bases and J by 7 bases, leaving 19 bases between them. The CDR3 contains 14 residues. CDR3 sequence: CASSPIGQGPEQYF. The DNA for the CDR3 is TGTGCCAGCAGTCCGATTGGCCAGGGTCCAGAGCAGTACTTC.

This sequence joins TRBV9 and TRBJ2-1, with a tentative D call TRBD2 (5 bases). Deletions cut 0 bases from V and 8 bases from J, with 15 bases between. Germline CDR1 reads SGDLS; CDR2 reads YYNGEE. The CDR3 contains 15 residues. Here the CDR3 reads CASSVVARGSHEQFF. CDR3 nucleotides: TGTGCCAGCAGCGTAGTAGCCCGGGGATCCCATGAGCAGTTCTTC. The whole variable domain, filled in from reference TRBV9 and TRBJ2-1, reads DSGVTQTPKHLITATGQRVTLRCSPRSGDLSVYWYQQSLDQGLQFLIQYYNGEERAKGNILERFSAQQFPDLHSELNLSSLELGDSALYFCASSVVARGSHEQFFGPGTRLTVL.

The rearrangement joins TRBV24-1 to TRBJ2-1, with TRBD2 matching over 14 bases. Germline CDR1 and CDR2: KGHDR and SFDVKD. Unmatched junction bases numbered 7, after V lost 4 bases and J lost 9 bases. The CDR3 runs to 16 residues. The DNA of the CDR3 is TGTGCCACCAGTGACCCGGGACTAGCGGGAGTTAGTGAGCAGTTCTTC. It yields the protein CATSDPGLAGVSEQFF.

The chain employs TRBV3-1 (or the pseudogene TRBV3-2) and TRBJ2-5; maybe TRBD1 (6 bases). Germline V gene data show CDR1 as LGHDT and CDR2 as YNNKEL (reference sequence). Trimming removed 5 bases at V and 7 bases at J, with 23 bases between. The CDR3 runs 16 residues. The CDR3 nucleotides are TGTGCCAGCAGCTCAAGCGGCTGGCGGACAGAAGGGACCCAGTACTTC. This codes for CASSSSGWRTEGTQYF.

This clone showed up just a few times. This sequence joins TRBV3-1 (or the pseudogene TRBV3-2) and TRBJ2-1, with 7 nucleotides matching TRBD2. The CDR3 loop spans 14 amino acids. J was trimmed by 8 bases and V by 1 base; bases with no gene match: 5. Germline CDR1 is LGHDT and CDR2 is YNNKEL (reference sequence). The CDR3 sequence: CASSQGLAAYEQFF. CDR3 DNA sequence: TGTGCCAGCAGCCAAGGCCTAGCGGCTTATGAGCAGTTCTTC.

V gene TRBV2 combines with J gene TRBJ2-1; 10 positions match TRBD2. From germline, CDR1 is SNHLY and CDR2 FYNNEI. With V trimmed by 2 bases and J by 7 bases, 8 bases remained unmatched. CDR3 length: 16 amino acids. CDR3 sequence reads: CASSESSGRPRNEQFF. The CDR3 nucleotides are TGTGCCAGCAGTGAATCTAGCGGGAGACCACGGAATGAGCAGTTCTTC.